A selection of T cell receptor beta chains follows, all from one sample in a study of regulatory T cells in long-lasting Graves disease. TCRdb reprocessed the multiplex PCR reads with MiXCR, giving one entry per CDR3 protein. The sample gives hundreds of thousands of distinct CDR3 sequences, around 16% of which show up once; approximately 7.8% is in the top ten. These records were also assigned to another study, of T cells in Graves' hyperthyroidism and ophthalmopathy.

The starting material was peripheral blood mononuclear cells (PBMCs), obtained at new diagnosis, from a patient treated with antithyroid drugs. Source of these receptors: a woman in her thirties or forties with Graves disease. Both conserved end residues are part of each CDR3. The D gene is left open where the match is weak. Size is stated for part of the rows, as once, few or many counts, or as a class when the clone is expanded.

d_call: -; v_call: TRBV7-2; j_call: TRBJ2-3; clone_size: -; cdr3_aa: CASSLQADTQYF; cdr3_nt: TGTGCCAGCAGCTTACAGGCAGATACGCAGTATTTT
d_call: TRBD1; v_call: TRBV13; j_call: TRBJ1-6; clone_size: many; cdr3_aa: CASSLGTGNSPLHF; cdr3_nt: TGTGCCAGCAGCCTCGGGACAGGAAATTCACCCCTCCACTTT
d_call: TRBD1; v_call: TRBV11-2; j_call: TRBJ2-1; clone_size: many; cdr3_aa: CASSGGQGAVVEQFF; cdr3_nt: TGTGCCAGCAGCGGCGGACAGGGGGCTGTTGTGGAGCAGTTCTTC
d_call: TRBD1; v_call: TRBV6-1; j_call: TRBJ2-5; clone_size: -; cdr3_aa: CASLPGTEVQTQYF; cdr3_nt: TGTGCCAGCCTCCCAGGGACAGAAGTGCAGACCCAGTACTTC
d_call: -; v_call: TRBV19; j_call: TRBJ1-2; clone_size: -; cdr3_aa: CASKLANYGYTF; cdr3_nt: TGTGCCAGTAAGCTAGCTAACTATGGCTACACCTTC
d_call: -; v_call: TRBV29-1; j_call: TRBJ2-7; clone_size: -; cdr3_aa: CSVVFSTYEQYF; cdr3_nt: TGCAGCGTTGTTTTCTCCACCTACGAGCAGTACTTC
d_call: -; v_call: TRBV16; j_call: TRBJ2-7; clone_size: few; cdr3_aa: CASSQSGRAAEQYF; cdr3_nt: TGTGCCAGCAGCCAATCTGGCAGGGCCGCCGAGCAGTACTTC
d_call: TRBD2; v_call: TRBV3-1; j_call: TRBJ2-1; clone_size: -; cdr3_aa: CASSQEWVAGAGNEQFF; cdr3_nt: TGTGCCAGCAGCCAAGAGTGGGTAGCGGGAGCGGGGAATGAGCAGTTCTTC
d_call: TRBD2; v_call: TRBV7-6; j_call: TRBJ2-7; clone_size: few; cdr3_aa: CASSPRLAGAYEQYF; cdr3_nt: TGTGCCAGCAGCCCCCGGCTAGCGGGAGCCTACGAGCAGTACTTC
d_call: -; v_call: TRBV19; j_call: TRBJ2-2; clone_size: -; cdr3_aa: CASSIDGGTFRAGELFF; cdr3_nt: TGTGCCAGTAGTATTGACGGCGGGACGTTTCGTGCCGGGGAGCTGTTTTTT
d_call: -; v_call: TRBV7-9; j_call: TRBJ2-7; clone_size: many; cdr3_aa: CASSPHPAEQYF; cdr3_nt: TGTGCCAGCAGCCCTCATCCGGCCGAGCAGTACTTC
d_call: -; v_call: TRBV18; j_call: TRBJ2-6; clone_size: -; cdr3_aa: CASSPRRGTSASGANVLTF; cdr3_nt: TGTGCCAGCTCACCAAGGAGGGGGACCTCCGCCTCGGGGGCCAACGTCCTGACTTTC
d_call: TRBD2; v_call: TRBV7-6; j_call: TRBJ2-7; clone_size: many; cdr3_aa: CASSLASGSGRAYEQYF; cdr3_nt: TGTGCCAGCAGCTTAGCGTCGGGTAGCGGGAGGGCCTACGAGCAGTACTTC
d_call: TRBD1; v_call: TRBV29-1; j_call: TRBJ1-4; clone_size: many; cdr3_aa: CSVADRATNEKLFF; cdr3_nt: TGCAGCGTAGCCGACAGGGCAACTAATGAAAAACTGTTTTTT
d_call: -; v_call: TRBV11-2; j_call: TRBJ2-2; clone_size: many; cdr3_aa: CASSLKGGPPGELFF; cdr3_nt: TGTGCCAGCAGCTTAAAGGGCGGCCCCCCCGGGGAGCTGTTTTTT
d_call: -; v_call: TRBV28; j_call: TRBJ1-1; clone_size: many; cdr3_aa: CASSLRPSLEAFF; cdr3_nt: TGTGCCAGCAGTTTGAGGCCGTCCCTTGAAGCTTTCTTT
d_call: -; v_call: TRBV19; j_call: TRBJ1-4; clone_size: many; cdr3_aa: CASNKRGVVAEKLFF; cdr3_nt: TGTGCCAGTAACAAACGAGGTGTCGTGGCAGAAAAACTGTTTTTT
d_call: -; v_call: TRBV20-1; j_call: TRBJ1-5; clone_size: -; cdr3_aa: CSANMQFDQPQHF; cdr3_nt: TGCAGTGCTAATATGCAGTTCGATCAGCCCCAGCATTTT
d_call: -; v_call: TRBV20-1; j_call: TRBJ2-2; clone_size: many; cdr3_aa: CSARAPGYTGELFF; cdr3_nt: TGCAGTGCTAGAGCACCGGGATACACCGGGGAGCTGTTTTTT
d_call: -; v_call: TRBV7-3; j_call: TRBJ2-3; clone_size: few; cdr3_aa: CASSKGTDTQYF; cdr3_nt: TGTGCCAGCAGTAAGGGCACAGATACGCAGTATTTT
d_call: -; v_call: TRBV6-1; j_call: TRBJ2-3; clone_size: many; cdr3_aa: CASSHVPLGRANLLDTQYF; cdr3_nt: TGTGCCAGCAGTCATGTTCCCCTCGGGCGGGCAAACCTCCTGGATACGCAGTATTTT
d_call: -; v_call: TRBV28; j_call: TRBJ1-5; clone_size: few; cdr3_aa: CASSDAGAWGQPQHF; cdr3_nt: TGTGCCAGCAGTGACGCCGGGGCCTGGGGTCAGCCCCAGCATTTT
d_call: TRBD2; v_call: TRBV20-1; j_call: TRBJ2-3; clone_size: many; cdr3_aa: CSAFQREGGTDTQYF; cdr3_nt: TGCAGTGCTTTTCAGCGGGAGGGAGGCACAGATACGCAGTATTTT
d_call: -; v_call: TRBV28; j_call: TRBJ2-3; clone_size: many; cdr3_aa: CASTVGYAQYF; cdr3_nt: TGTGCCAGCACCGTCGGGTATGCGCAGTATTTT
d_call: TRBD1; v_call: TRBV4-3; j_call: TRBJ1-6; clone_size: -; cdr3_aa: CASSQDPTGSTSPLHF; cdr3_nt: TGCGCCAGCAGCCAAGATCCGACAGGGAGCACCTCACCCCTCCACTTT
d_call: -; v_call: TRBV29-1; j_call: TRBJ2-3; clone_size: -; cdr3_aa: CSVPGSRDTQYF; cdr3_nt: TGCAGCGTTCCGGGGAGCCGCGATACGCAGTATTTT
d_call: TRBD2; v_call: TRBV20-1; j_call: TRBJ2-5; clone_size: few; cdr3_aa: CSARIAGGTQETQYF; cdr3_nt: TGCAGTGCTAGAATAGCGGGAGGGACACAAGAGACCCAGTACTTC
d_call: TRBD2; v_call: TRBV7-6; j_call: TRBJ2-7; clone_size: -; cdr3_aa: CASSPSPAGGRYEQYF; cdr3_nt: TGTGCCAGCAGCCCCTCCCCAGCGGGAGGGAGGTACGAGCAGTACTTC
d_call: TRBD2; v_call: TRBV28; j_call: TRBJ2-2; clone_size: many; cdr3_aa: CASSLIWSSGRSGELFF; cdr3_nt: TGTGCCAGCAGTTTAATCTGGTCCAGCGGGAGATCCGGGGAGCTGTTTTTT
d_call: -; v_call: TRBV7-9; j_call: TRBJ1-2; clone_size: -; cdr3_aa: CASSPPEGLGTYGYTF; cdr3_nt: TGTGCCAGCAGCCCCCCGGAGGGTCTGGGTACCTATGGCTACACCTTC
d_call: -; v_call: TRBV18; j_call: TRBJ2-3; clone_size: -; cdr3_aa: CASSTEGAADTQYF; cdr3_nt: TGTGCCAGCTCGACCGAGGGAGCCGCAGATACGCAGTATTTT
d_call: -; v_call: TRBV19; j_call: TRBJ2-7; clone_size: many; cdr3_aa: CASSTWDRSGEQYF; cdr3_nt: TGTGCCAGTAGTACATGGGACCGTTCGGGCGAGCAGTACTTC
d_call: -; v_call: TRBV2; j_call: TRBJ2-7; clone_size: many; cdr3_aa: CASREYYEQYF; cdr3_nt: TGTGCCAGCAGGGAATACTACGAGCAGTACTTC
d_call: TRBD1; v_call: TRBV2; j_call: TRBJ1-5; clone_size: -; cdr3_aa: CASRDRDLSNQPQHF; cdr3_nt: TGTGCCAGCAGGGACAGGGACCTTAGCAATCAGCCCCAGCATTTT
d_call: -; v_call: TRBV11-3; j_call: TRBJ2-5; clone_size: many; cdr3_aa: CASSPGQQGGGIPQETQYF; cdr3_nt: TGTGCCAGCAGCCCGGGGCAGCAGGGGGGAGGGATACCCCAAGAGACCCAGTACTTC
d_call: TRBD2; v_call: TRBV27; j_call: TRBJ2-1; clone_size: many; cdr3_aa: CASSWVSGAYNEQFF; cdr3_nt: TGTGCCAGCAGTTGGGTTAGCGGGGCTTACAATGAGCAGTTCTTC
d_call: TRBD1; v_call: TRBV28; j_call: TRBJ1-1; clone_size: -; cdr3_aa: CASSLFRYSMAGTGTEAFF; cdr3_nt: TGTGCCAGCAGTTTATTCCGGTATAGTATGGCAGGGACAGGTACTGAAGCTTTCTTT
d_call: TRBD2; v_call: TRBV6-2/TRBV6-3; j_call: TRBJ2-1; clone_size: few; cdr3_aa: CASRKSGSSDNEQFF; cdr3_nt: TGTGCCAGCAGAAAAAGCGGGAGCTCCGACAATGAGCAGTTCTTC
d_call: -; v_call: TRBV19; j_call: TRBJ1-5; clone_size: -; cdr3_aa: CASSIGLKGTQPQHF; cdr3_nt: TGTGCCAGTAGTATAGGCTTGAAGGGAACGCAGCCCCAGCATTTT
d_call: -; v_call: TRBV5-1; j_call: TRBJ2-2; clone_size: many; cdr3_aa: CASSLERANTGELFF; cdr3_nt: TGTGCCAGCAGCTTAGAGCGGGCGAACACCGGGGAGCTGTTTTTT
d_call: -; v_call: TRBV5-1; j_call: TRBJ2-2; clone_size: -; cdr3_aa: CASSLSEVAWELFF; cdr3_nt: TGCGCCAGCAGCCTATCAGAGGTGGCCTGGGAGCTGTTTTTT
d_call: TRBD2; v_call: TRBV5-1; j_call: TRBJ2-2; clone_size: few; cdr3_aa: CASSSSGLAGGTGELFF; cdr3_nt: TGCGCCAGCAGCTCTAGCGGACTAGCGGGGGGTACCGGGGAGCTGTTTTTT
d_call: -; v_call: TRBV28; j_call: TRBJ2-5; clone_size: many; cdr3_aa: CASSFGGNQETQYF; cdr3_nt: TGTGCCAGCAGTTTTGGGGGAAACCAAGAGACCCAGTACTTC